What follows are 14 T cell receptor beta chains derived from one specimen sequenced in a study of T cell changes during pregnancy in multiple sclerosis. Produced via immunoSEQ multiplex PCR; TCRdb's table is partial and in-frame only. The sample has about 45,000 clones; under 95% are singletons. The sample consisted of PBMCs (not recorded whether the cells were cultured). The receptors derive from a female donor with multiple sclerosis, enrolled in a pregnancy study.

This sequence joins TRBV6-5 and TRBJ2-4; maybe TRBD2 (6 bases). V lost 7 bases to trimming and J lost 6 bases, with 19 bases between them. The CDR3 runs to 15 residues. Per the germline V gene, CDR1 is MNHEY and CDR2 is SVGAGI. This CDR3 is CASTEKGPGRNIQYF. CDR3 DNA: TGTGCCAGCACCGAGAAAGGACCCGGGAGAAACATTCAGTACTTC.

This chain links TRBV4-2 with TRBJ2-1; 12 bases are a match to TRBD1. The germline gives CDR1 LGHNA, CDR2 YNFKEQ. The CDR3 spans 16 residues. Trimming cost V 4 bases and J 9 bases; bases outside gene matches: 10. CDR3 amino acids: CASSPVLGTGGSEQFF. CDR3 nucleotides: TGTGCCAGCAGCCCTGTGTTGGGGACAGGGGGCTCTGAGCAGTTCTTC.

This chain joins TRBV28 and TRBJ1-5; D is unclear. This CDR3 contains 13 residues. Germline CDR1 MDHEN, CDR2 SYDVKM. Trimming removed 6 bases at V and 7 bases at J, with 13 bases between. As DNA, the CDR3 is TGTGCCAGCAGCCTAGCTACGGGACAGCCCCAGCATTTT. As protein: CASSLATGQPQHF.

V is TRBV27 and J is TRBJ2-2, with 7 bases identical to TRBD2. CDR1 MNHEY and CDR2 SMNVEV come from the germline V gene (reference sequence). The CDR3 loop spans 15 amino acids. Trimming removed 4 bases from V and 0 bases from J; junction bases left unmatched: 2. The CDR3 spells CASSSGTTNTGELFF. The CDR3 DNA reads TGTGCCAGCAGTTCCGGGACTACGAACACCGGGGAGCTGTTTTTT.

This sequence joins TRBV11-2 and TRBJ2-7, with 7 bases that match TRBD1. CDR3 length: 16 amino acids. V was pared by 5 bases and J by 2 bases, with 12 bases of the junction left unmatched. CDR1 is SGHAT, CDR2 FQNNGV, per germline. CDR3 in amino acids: CASSPEGGKSTYEQYF. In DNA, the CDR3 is TGTGCCAGCAGCCCGGAAGGGGGCAAATCCACCTACGAGCAGTACTTC.

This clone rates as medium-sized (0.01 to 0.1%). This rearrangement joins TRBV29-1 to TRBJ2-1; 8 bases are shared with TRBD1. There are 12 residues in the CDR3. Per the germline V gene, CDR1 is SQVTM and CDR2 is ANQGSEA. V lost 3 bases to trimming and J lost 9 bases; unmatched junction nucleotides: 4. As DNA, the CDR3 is TGCAGCGTTGACCAGGGGGCGGGTGAGCAGTTCTTC. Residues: CSVDQGAGEQFF.

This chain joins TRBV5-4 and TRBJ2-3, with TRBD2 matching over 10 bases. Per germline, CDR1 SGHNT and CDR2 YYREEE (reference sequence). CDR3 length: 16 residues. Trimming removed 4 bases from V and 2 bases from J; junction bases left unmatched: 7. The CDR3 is CASSPRLAGDTDTQYF. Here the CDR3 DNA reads TGTGCCAGCAGCCCCCGGCTAGCGGGGGACACAGATACGCAGTATTTT.

CDR3 in DNA: TGTGCCAGCAGGACCCTACAGGGGTTGAGGAACGAGCAGTACTTC. This encodes CASRTLQGLRNEQYF. The J gene is TRBJ2-7, the V gene TRBV6-5, with 7 bases fitting TRBD1. The CDR3 length is 15 residues. Germline-derived CDR1 and CDR2 are MNHEY and SVGAGI. V gave up 6 bases and J gave up 5 bases; unmatched junction bases: 13.

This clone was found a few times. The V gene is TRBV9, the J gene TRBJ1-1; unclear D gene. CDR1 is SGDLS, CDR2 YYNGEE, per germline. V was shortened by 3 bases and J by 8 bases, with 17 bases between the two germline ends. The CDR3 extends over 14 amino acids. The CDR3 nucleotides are TGTGCCAGCAGCGCCGGATTCAGAGGACTCGAAGCTTTCTTT. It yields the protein CASSAGFRGLEAFF.

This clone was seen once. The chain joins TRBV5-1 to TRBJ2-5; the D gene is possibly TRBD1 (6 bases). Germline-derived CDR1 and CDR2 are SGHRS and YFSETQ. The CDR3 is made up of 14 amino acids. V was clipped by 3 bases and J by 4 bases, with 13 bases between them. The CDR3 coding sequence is TGCGCCAGCAGCTCCCAGGGGCGCGGAGAGACCCAGTACTTC. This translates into CASSSQGRGETQYF.

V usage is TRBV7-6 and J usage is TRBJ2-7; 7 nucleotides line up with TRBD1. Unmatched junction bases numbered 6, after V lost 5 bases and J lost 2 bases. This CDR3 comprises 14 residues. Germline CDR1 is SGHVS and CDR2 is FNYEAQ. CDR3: CASSPDRATYEQYF. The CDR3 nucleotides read TGTGCCAGCAGCCCCGACAGGGCTACCTACGAGCAGTACTTC.

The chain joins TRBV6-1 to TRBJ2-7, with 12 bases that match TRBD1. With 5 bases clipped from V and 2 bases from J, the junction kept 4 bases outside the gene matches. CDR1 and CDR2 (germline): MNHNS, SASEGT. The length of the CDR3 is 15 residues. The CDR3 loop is CASSLGDRGPYEQYF. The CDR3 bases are TGTGCCAGCAGTTTAGGGGACAGGGGGCCCTACGAGCAGTACTTC.

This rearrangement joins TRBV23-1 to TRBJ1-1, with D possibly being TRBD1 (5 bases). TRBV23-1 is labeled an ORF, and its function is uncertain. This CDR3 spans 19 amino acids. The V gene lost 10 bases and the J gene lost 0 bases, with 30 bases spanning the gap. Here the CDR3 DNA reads TGCGCCACGCGCGACGGTGCATCGACGGACGGGACTATGAACACTGAAGCTTTCTTT. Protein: CATRDGASTDGTMNTEAFF.

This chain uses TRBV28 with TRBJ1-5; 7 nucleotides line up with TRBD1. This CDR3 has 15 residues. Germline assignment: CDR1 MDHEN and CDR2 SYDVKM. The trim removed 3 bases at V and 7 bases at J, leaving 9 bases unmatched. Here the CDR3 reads CASSFPDRVNQPQHF. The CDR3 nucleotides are TGTGCCAGCAGTTTTCCAGACAGGGTGAACCAGCCCCAGCATTTT.